This TCR beta chain was retrieved from a study of T cells in Graves' hyperthyroidism and ophthalmopathy. The study's findings and limits: Ophthalmopathy onset followed model prediction by a median approximately six months.

What was amplified from RNA transcripts were TCR beta CDR3 regions. HTBI primers were the set used in a first-round RT-PCR of the TCR CDR3. MiXCR was run by TCRdb on the multiplex PCR reads, yielding one entry per CDR3 protein. The sample lists approximately 570,000 distinct CDR3 sequences, about 20% occurring once. In germline, CDR1 is SGHAT, CDR2 FQNNGV. Trimming shortened V by 2 bases and J by 2 bases, and 10 bases separated the two germline ends. The CDR3 length is 15 residues. This clonotype occurred many times. Antigen specificity is unknown. PBMCs were sourced from less than 12 ml fresh peripheral blood.

Sequenced input: blood. This clonotype originated in a man between 35 and 55 years old with Graves' ophthalmopathy. This chain links TRBV11-2 with TRBJ2-1, with a weak D call TRBD2 (6 bases). The CDR3 bases are TGTGCCAGCAGCTTAAAAGCGGGCCCCTACAATGAGCAGTTCTTC. This codes for CASSLKAGPYNEQFF.